The entry below gives a single T cell receptor (beta chain) sequence along with its context. What it binds is not known. The ends lost 5 bases at V and 3 bases at J; junction bases unmatched: 11. Germline CDR1 is SGHTS and CDR2 is YDEGEE. This CDR3 contains 16 residues. Profiled with immunoSEQ multiplex PCR; TCRdb holds only in-frame clones, not every one. The sample records about 55,000 clones, over 70% being singletons. This record belongs to a study of OX40 agonist ivuxolimab in advanced cancers. Study-wide background: Partial responses were recorded for three patients, including one with hepatocellular carcinoma and two with cutaneous melanoma. Study-wide results and caveats: Low normalized T-cell clonal expansion was additionally recorded for some nonresponders. Clonal expansion by week 6 occurred in CD4+ and CD8+ blood T cells (at 0.1 to 3.0 mg/kg). Averaging showed that CD8+ T cells had more expanded clones than CD4+ did.

Material: CD4+ or CD8+ T cells sorted from blood, obtained in a trial of the OX40 agonist ivuxolimab. This sequence originates from an adult with an advanced solid tumor such as melanoma, head and neck, liver or kidney cancer. The chain couples TRBV5-8 to TRBJ2-1, with TRBD2 matching 7 bases. The chain's CDR3 is CASSLVRGLIYNEQFF. The CDR3 DNA reads as TGTGCCAGCAGTCTGGTGCGGGGGTTAATCTACAATGAGCAGTTCTTC.